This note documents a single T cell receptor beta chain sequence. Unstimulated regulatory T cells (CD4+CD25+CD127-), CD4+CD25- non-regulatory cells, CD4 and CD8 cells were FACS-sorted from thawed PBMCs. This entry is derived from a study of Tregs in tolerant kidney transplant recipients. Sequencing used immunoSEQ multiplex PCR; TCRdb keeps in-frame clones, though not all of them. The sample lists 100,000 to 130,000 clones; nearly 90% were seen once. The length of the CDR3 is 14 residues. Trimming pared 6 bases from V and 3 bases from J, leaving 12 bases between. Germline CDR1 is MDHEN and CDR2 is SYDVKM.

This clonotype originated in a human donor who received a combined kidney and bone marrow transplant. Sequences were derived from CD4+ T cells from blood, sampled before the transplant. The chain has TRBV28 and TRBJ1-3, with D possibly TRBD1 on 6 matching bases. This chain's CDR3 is CASRPTGSGNTIYF. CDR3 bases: TGTGCCAGCAGGCCCACAGGGAGTGGAAACACCATATATTTT. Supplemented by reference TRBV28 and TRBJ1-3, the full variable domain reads DVKVTQSSRYLVKRTGEKVFLECVQDMDHENMFWYRQDPGLGLRLIYFSYDVKMKEKGDIPEGYSVSREKKERFSLILESASTNQTSMYLCASRPTGSGNTIYFGEGSWLTVV.